This T cell receptor beta chain was obtained from a study of long-term antiretroviral therapy in people with HIV. Study-wide results and limits: Absence of data on ART adherence, viral resistance or therapy changes was noted. Repertoires from HIV showed CDR3 length ranges narrower than those of controls.

At survey level, the immunoSEQ assay was run in its v3.0 version. TCRdb keeps only in-frame clones here, not all; method: immunoSEQ multiplex PCR. The sample has 25,000 to 35,000 clones; approximately 83% are singletons. This CDR3 has 16 amino acids. V was clipped by 6 bases and J by 2 bases; unmatched bases: 8. Germline CDR1 reads KGHSH; CDR2 reads LQKENI. About this clone: Its antigen is not identified.

Every donor had one or more pre-ART and two or more post-ART PBMC samples. Every single participant having HIV got treatment inside the United States. This material consisted of unsorted PBMCs, taken 0.8 years before starting antiretroviral therapy. V and J are TRBV18 and TRBJ1-5; 9 positions agree with TRBD1. This clonotype originated in a man aged 18 to 35 with HIV. The CDR3 loop reads CASSVGQGSGNQPQHF. The CDR3 bases are TGTGCCAGCTCCGTCGGACAGGGGAGTGGCAATCAGCCCCAGCATTTT.